This entry lists 5 T cell receptor beta chains sequenced from one sample in a study of patients and donors after allogeneic stem cell transplantation. A single record per CDR3 protein comes from TCRdb applying MiXCR to the RT-PCR reads. The sample holds about 100,000 distinct CDR3 sequences; 35% are singletons and the top ten take more than 25%. Sequencing was carried out using blood, either unsorted or a sorted T cell fraction (not recorded which). Receptors were obtained from a human donor who was either an allogeneic HSCT recipient or a stem cell or donor lymphocyte infusion donor (not recorded which). It is not recorded whose cells these are; they may come from a transplant donor.

V is TRBV6-2 or TRBV6-3 and J is TRBJ2-1; TRBD1 or TRBD2 may be the D gene (5 bases each). The V gene lost 6 bases and the J gene lost 8 bases, with 17 bases spanning the gap. The CDR3 sequence is 14 residues long. Germline CDR1 reads MNHEY; CDR2 reads SVGEGT. The CDR3 here is CASSPQGRGDEQFF. The CDR3 region has the DNA TGTGCCAGCAGCCCCCAGGGCCGAGGGGATGAGCAGTTCTTC.

The J gene is TRBJ2-1, the V gene TRBV24-1, with D possibly TRBD1 on 5 matching bases. The CDR3 has 12 residues. CDR1 is KGHDR, CDR2 SFDVKD, per germline. V lost 5 bases and J lost 8, with 9 bases in between. The CDR3 DNA is TGTGCCACCAGTGCAGGGCAGCATGAGCAGTTCTTC. It encodes CATSAGQHEQFF.

The genes are TRBV18 and TRBJ2-3, with no clear D. Germline V lookup: CDR1 KGHSH, CDR2 LQKENI. The ends were cut back, 2 bases at V and 3 bases at J, with 9 bases in the middle. CDR3 length: 14 amino acids. The DNA for the CDR3 is TGTGCCAGCTCACCAAACCCCCAGACAGATACGCAGTATTTT. Its protein product is CASSPNPQTDTQYF.

This clonotype was observed many times. This sequence joins TRBV9 and TRBJ1-1, with TRBD1 identical over 7 bases. This CDR3 region has 17 residues. Germline V gene data show CDR1 as SGDLS and CDR2 as YYNGEE. Germline trimming cut 4 bases from V and 1 base from J; bases unmatched to any gene: 13. The CDR3 region is CASSRSRGGKTNTEAFF. In nucleotides, the CDR3 is TGTGCCAGCAGCCGTAGCAGGGGGGGCAAGACGAACACTGAAGCTTTCTTT.

This clonotype was recorded many times. This chain links TRBV12-3 or TRBV12-4 with TRBJ1-1; D may be TRBD1 (6 bases). The CDR3 covers 15 residues. V was trimmed by 7 bases and J by 1 base, leaving 16 bases between them. CDR3 sequence: CASTPQGNKNTEAFF. The CDR3 DNA sequence: TGTGCCAGCACCCCCCAGGGGAACAAGAACACTGAAGCTTTCTTT.